A single sample is the source of the 15 T cell receptor beta chains below, sequenced in a study of cytomegalovirus exposure and HLA in healthy donors. The study ran its PCR with 60 Vbeta and 13 Jbeta primers. Generated by immunoSEQ multiplex PCR, the TCRdb table keeps only in-frame clones and is missing some. The sample consists of fewer than 180,000 clones, 60% to 85% of them appearing once. Sequencing was performed on PBMCs. The source of these receptors is a man in his fifties in good health and CMV-seropositive.

This rearrangement joins TRBV7-9 to TRBJ2-7, with D possibly matching TRBD1 (6 bases). In germline, CDR1 is SEHNR, CDR2 FQNEAQ (reference sequence). The CDR3 consists of 14 residues. V lost 3 bases and J lost 6, with 15 bases in between. The CDR3 coding sequence is TGTGCCAGCAGCTTGGACAGTAGCCTACGCGAGCAGTACTTC. This encodes CASSLDSSLREQYF.

V gene TRBV6-5 combines with J gene TRBJ1-1; D gene uncertain. V was clipped by 5 bases and J by 0 bases, with 13 bases between them. Germline-derived CDR1 and CDR2 are MNHEY and SVGAGI. The CDR3 spans 15 residues. As DNA, the CDR3 is TGTGCCAGCAGTCTCACCCCCCAGATGAACACTGAAGCTTTCTTT. It translates to CASSLTPQMNTEAFF.

The chain employs TRBV15 and TRBJ2-2; TRBD2 matches 7 bases. This CDR3 is built from 16 residues. Germline CDR1 and CDR2: LNHNV and YYDKDF (reference sequence). V lost 3 bases and J lost 0; bases outside the gene matches: 4. The CDR3 nucleotides are TGTGCCACCAGCAGGCTAGCGGATGCGAACACCGGGGAGCTGTTTTTT. Amino acids: CATSRLADANTGELFF. Looking up the rest from reference TRBV15 and TRBJ2-2 gives the full variable domain: DAMVIQNPRYQVTQFGKPVTLSCSQTLNHNVMYWYQQKSSQAPKLLFHYYDKDFNNEADTPDNFQSRRPNTSFCFLDIRSPGLGDTAMYLCATSRLADANTGELFFGEGSRLTVL.

The chain combines TRBV5-1 with TRBJ2-1; 9 positions agree with TRBD2. The junction had 5 bases not matched to a gene; V was cut back by 4 bases and J by 3 bases. CDR1 SGHRS and CDR2 YFSETQ come from the germline V gene. CDR3 size: 15 residues. CDR3 sequence reads: CASSPRSGGYNEQFF. The CDR3, as DNA: TGCGCCAGCAGCCCTCGTAGCGGGGGCTACAATGAGCAGTTCTTC.

Comment on this clone: A read error is the likely source, as a far larger clone sits one nucleotide away. This sequence joins TRBV7-9 and TRBJ2-2; D unclear. Germline CDR1 and CDR2: SEHNR and FQNEAQ (reference sequence). The CDR3 covers 13 residues. The CDR3 reads CSITKFSDGELFF. The CDR3 DNA reads as TGTTCCATCACTAAGTTCTCTGACGGGGAGCTGTTTTTT. Full variable domain (rest looked up from reference TRBV7-9 and TRBJ2-2): DTGVSQNPRHKITKRGQNVTFRCDPISEHNRLYWYRQTLGQGPEFLTYFQNEAQLEKSRLLSDRFSAERPKGSFSTLEIQRTEQGDSAMYLCSITKFSDGELFFGEGSRLTVL.

The chain is built from TRBV28 and TRBJ2-5; 11 bases align to TRBD2. The CDR3 covers 19 residues. Germline-derived CDR1 and CDR2 are MDHEN and SYDVKM. Trimming cost V 2 bases and J 0 bases; bases outside gene matches: 11. CDR3 sequence (DNA): TGTGCCAGCAGTTTAATGGGGGCCGGACTAGCGGGCTACCAAGAGACCCAGTACTTC. Translating it yields CASSLMGAGLAGYQETQYF.

This clone was observed a single time. The gene calls are TRBV4-1 and TRBJ1-4, with TRBD1 matching 8 bases. This CDR3 has 17 amino acids. Per the germline V gene, CDR1 is MGHRA and CDR2 is YSYEKL. With 4 bases clipped from V and 4 bases from J, the junction kept 11 bases outside the gene matches. For the CDR3, the DNA is TGCGCCAGCAGCCGAGCCGGACAGGGAGGGGATAATGAAAAACTGTTTTTT. Translation gives CASSRAGQGGDNEKLFF.

The chain links TRBV18 to TRBJ2-3; 12 nucleotides line up with TRBD2. CDR3 size: 17 residues. V trimming: 3 bases; J trimming: 2 bases; junction bases outside the gene matches: 6. Germline lookup yields CDR1 KGHSH and CDR2 LQKENI. The CDR3 loop is CASSPPGLAGSTDTQYF. For the CDR3, the DNA is TGTGCCAGCTCACCCCCGGGACTAGCGGGTTCCACAGATACGCAGTATTTT.

The CDR3 spells CASSLTQGASYEQYF. The CDR3 coding sequence is TGTGCCAGCAGCTTAACACAGGGGGCCTCCTACGAGCAGTACTTC. The chain carries TRBV11-2 and TRBJ2-7; TRBD1 agrees at 9 bases. V lost 2 bases and J lost 0; bases outside the gene matches: 2. Germline loops: CDR1 SGHAT, CDR2 FQNNGV. The CDR3 length is 15 residues. Using reference TRBV11-2 and TRBJ2-7 for the parts outside the CDR3, the full variable domain is EAGVAQSPRYKIIEKRQSVAFWCNPISGHATLYWYQQILGQGPKLLIQFQNNGVVDDSQLPKDRFSAERLKGVDSTLKIQPAKLEDSAVYLCASSLTQGASYEQYFGPGTRLTVT.

This clone was seen a single time. The rearrangement links TRBV28 to TRBJ2-5, with a weak D call TRBD2 (5 bases). V dropped 2 bases and J dropped 0 bases, with 13 bases sitting between them. Germline values: CDR1 MDHEN, CDR2 SYDVKM. The CDR3 sequence is 16 residues long. CDR3 loop: CASSLMGVRNQETQYF. The CDR3 nucleotides read TGTGCCAGCAGTTTAATGGGAGTACGGAACCAAGAGACCCAGTACTTC.

The chain couples TRBV19 to TRBJ1-2, with unresolved D. Per germline, CDR1 LNHDA and CDR2 SQIVND (reference sequence). CDR3 size: 15 residues. Trimming shortened V by 1 base and J by 0 bases, and 9 bases separated the two germline ends. For the CDR3, the DNA is TGTGCCAGTAGTATAGGCGGCCTAGCTAACTATGGCTACACCTTC. Its protein is CASSIGGLANYGYTF.

The chain carries TRBV20-1 and TRBJ1-2, with D tentatively TRBD1 (6 bases). CDR3 length: 11 amino acids. With 4 bases removed from V and 8 bases from J, the gap between germline ends came to 11 bases. Germline values: CDR1 DFQATT, CDR2 SNEGSKA (reference sequence). The CDR3 loop is CSAIQGRGYTF. In DNA, the CDR3 is TGCAGTGCTATACAGGGCCGGGGCTACACCTTC.

This CDR3 reads CASSLGSSYNSPLHF. DNA for the CDR3: TGCGCCAGCAGCTTGGGGAGCTCCTATAATTCACCCCTCCACTTT. The gene calls are TRBV5-1 and TRBJ1-6; D remains unclear. CDR3 length equals 15 residues. Germline V gene data show CDR1 as SGHRS and CDR2 as YFSETQ. Trimming left V 0 bases short and J 0 bases short, with 4 bases between.

The rearrangement links TRBV19 to TRBJ2-1, with TRBD2 identical over 13 bases. V lost 9 bases to trimming and J lost 9 bases; unmatched junction nucleotides: 5. This CDR3 is 13 amino acids long. The germline V gene encodes CDR1 LNHDA and CDR2 SQIVND (reference sequence). For the CDR3, the DNA is TGTGCCAGCGGGACTAGCGGGAACGGTGAGCAGTTCTTC. This gives the protein CASGTSGNGEQFF.

The chain carries TRBV27 and TRBJ2-1, with 8 bases that match TRBD1. This CDR3 is 14 amino acids long. The V segment lost 7 bases and the J segment 10 bases; nucleotides outside the gene matches: 12. The germline V gene encodes CDR1 MNHEY and CDR2 SMNVEV (reference sequence). The CDR3 DNA follows: TGTGCCAGCACCTGGACAGGGAAGGGCTTGGAGCAGTTCTTC. Translating gives CASTWTGKGLEQFF.